These T cell receptor beta chains were read from a single sample in a study of Ad26.COV2.S vaccination and SARS-CoV-2 variants. TCRdb keeps only in-frame clones here, not all; method: immunoSEQ multiplex PCR. The sample yields about 400,000 clones, about 91% seen once. The sample here was peripheral blood, taken in a trial of Ad26.COV2.S vaccine versus placebo. The receptor source for this set is a person between 18 and 65 years old who received the Ad26.COV2.S COVID-19 vaccine or a placebo. The CDR3 runs from the conserved cysteine through the conserved F or W. Each record gives: clone size, D gene, J gene, V gene, CDR3 DNA, CDR3 protein. The D gene is left open where the match is weak. Clone size is shown for a subset of rows, as once, few, many or a class of expanded clone.

>-|TRBD1|TRBJ1-4|TRBV28
TGTGCCAGCATGGGGACAGGGGGCTATGAAAAACTGTTTTTT
CASMGTGGYEKLFF
>-|TRBD2|TRBJ2-1|TRBV7-6
TGTGCCAGCAGCTCTAGCGGGAGTACCTACAATGAGCAGTTCTTC
CASSSSGSTYNEQFF
>-|-|TRBJ2-1|TRBV2
TGTGCCAGCAGTGCACAGGGTTATGAGCAGTTCTTC
CASSAQGYEQFF
>few|TRBD2|TRBJ2-7|TRBV12-5
TGTGCTAGTGGTTTGGTACTTAATCTTAGGCTAGCGGGTTACTCCTACGAGCAGTACTTC
CASGLVLNLRLAGYSYEQYF
>-|-|TRBJ2-3|TRBV11-2
TGTGCCAGCAGCCCCTTGACCGGGATACCAAACACAGATACGCAGTATTTT
CASSPLTGIPNTDTQYF
>-|-|TRBJ2-1|TRBV10-3
TGTGCCATCAGTGGGTCGGGAGCGGCAAATGCCAGCTCCTACAATGAGCAGTTCTTC
CAISGSGAANASSYNEQFF
>-|-|TRBJ2-3|TRBV5-1
TGCGCCAGCAGCTTGGGACACGATAGCACAGATACGCAGTATTTT
CASSLGHDSTDTQYF
>-|-|TRBJ2-7|TRBV7-2
TGTGCCAGCAGCTTAGGGGGACATCTCTCCCTTTACGAGCAGTACTTC
CASSLGGHLSLYEQYF
>-|-|TRBJ2-1|TRBV6-2/TRBV6-3
TGTGCCAGCAGTTACGCCCAACGCTGGGGCGCGTCCAATGAGCAGTTCTTC
CASSYAQRWGASNEQFF
>-|-|TRBJ1-2|TRBV28
TGTGCCAGTAGACCCGGACAACCATCAAATGGCTACACCTTC
CASRPGQPSNGYTF
>-|-|TRBJ2-7|TRBV12-5
TGTGCTAGTGGTTTATTTACAGGGAGTACCTACGAGCAGTACTTC
CASGLFTGSTYEQYF
>-|-|TRBJ2-7|TRBV6-5
TGTGCCAGCAGTTACGGCAGGGGATCCTACGAGCAGTACTTC
CASSYGRGSYEQYF
>-|TRBD2|TRBJ2-1|TRBV10-3
TGTGCCATCAGCCTTAGCGGGAAATCAGGGGATGAGCAGTTCTTC
CAISLSGKSGDEQFF
>once|-|TRBJ2-2|TRBV28
TGTGCCAGCAGTTCCGAAGGGGTGGTAAATACCGGGGAGCTGTTTTTT
CASSSEGVVNTGELFF
>-|-|TRBJ1-3|TRBV28
TGTGCCAGCAGTTTAGGGGGGGATGGAAACACCATATATTTT
CASSLGGDGNTIYF
>-|-|TRBJ2-1|TRBV7-2
TGTGCCAGCAGCTTAGACGGGGCCTACAATGAGCAGTTCTTC
CASSLDGAYNEQFF
>-|-|TRBJ2-7|TRBV6-6
TGTGCCAGCGGGGAGGCCAGCTCCTACGAGCAGTACTTC
CASGEASSYEQYF
>-|TRBD1|TRBJ1-4|TRBV19
TGTGCCAGTAGTATTCGGACAGGGCGAGCAACTAATGAAAAACTGTTTTTT
CASSIRTGRATNEKLFF
>once|-|TRBJ1-2|TRBV28
TGTGCCAGCAGTTCCCCGGGACGGAGCTATGGCTACACCTTC
CASSSPGRSYGYTF
>-|TRBD1|TRBJ2-1|TRBV6-5
TGTGCCAGCAGTCTCAGGGGGCTTGACCACAATGAGCAGTTCTTC
CASSLRGLDHNEQFF
>-|-|TRBJ1-4|TRBV9
TGTGCCAGCAGCGTCGGCGGTAATGAAAAACTGTTTTTT
CASSVGGNEKLFF
>-|TRBD2|TRBJ2-2|TRBV19
TGTGCCAGTACCCCTTATAGCGGGGCGGGGACCGGGGAGCTGTTTTTT
CASTPYSGAGTGELFF
>-|-|TRBJ2-5|TRBV3-1/TRBV3-2
TGTGCCAGCAGCCGAGGGACTTCCCCCGCGGAGACCCAGTACTTC
CASSRGTSPAETQYF
>-|-|TRBJ2-4|TRBV21-1
TGTGCCAGCAGCAAAAACCCCAAAGACAGTCCCCGGAGGAACATTCAGTACTTC
CASSKNPKDSPRRNIQYF
>-|-|TRBJ1-2|TRBV19
TGTGCCAGTAGAGCTTTGGCAGGGATGGTTGGCTACACCTTC
CASRALAGMVGYTF
>-|TRBD2|TRBJ2-5|TRBV10-2
TGCGCCAGCAGGGAGACTAGCGGGAGATCCGAGACCCAGTACTTC
CASRETSGRSETQYF
>-|TRBD2|TRBJ2-2|TRBV24-1
TGTGCCACCAGTGATCCTACAGCGGGAGTTACCGGGGAGCTGTTTTTT
CATSDPTAGVTGELFF
>-|TRBD1|TRBJ1-1|TRBV5-4
TGTGCCAGCAGCTTGGTGGACAGGGGTGAAGCTTTCTTT
CASSLVDRGEAFF
>-|TRBD2|TRBJ2-2|TRBV3-1/TRBV3-2
TGTGCCAGCAGCCAAGTAAGCGGGAGGGCCGCCCTCGCCGACTACACCGGGGAGCTGTTTTTT
CASSQVSGRAALADYTGELFF
>-|-|TRBJ1-1|TRBV5-5
TGTGCCAGCAGCTTGGACGGGAGCGGGATTGAAGCTTTCTTT
CASSLDGSGIEAFF
>-|-|TRBJ1-6|TRBV27
TGTGCCAGCAGTTTATCCGGCGGTTCACCCCTCCACTTT
CASSLSGGSPLHF
>-|-|TRBJ2-6|TRBV5-4
TGTGCCAGCAGCTTGGATGCAGGGGGGAGAGGGGCCAACGTCCTGACTTTC
CASSLDAGGRGANVLTF
>-|-|TRBJ2-3|TRBV5-1
TGCGCCAGCAGAGAGAGTACAGATACGCAGTATTTT
CASRESTDTQYF
>-|TRBD1|TRBJ2-7|TRBV18
TGTGCCAGCTCACCACAGGGGGCTAGCGAGCAGTACTTC
CASSPQGASEQYF
>-|-|TRBJ2-2|TRBV19
TGTGCCAGTAGTATAACAGGAAAAAACACCGGGGAGCTGTTTTTT
CASSITGKNTGELFF
>-|-|TRBJ2-3|TRBV6-5
TGTGCCAGCAGTTACGACCCCGTAGTCGATACGCAGTATTTT
CASSYDPVVDTQYF
>-|-|TRBJ1-5|TRBV5-6
TGTGCCAGCAGCTTGGGGGGCGGTAGCAATCAGCCCCAGCATTTT
CASSLGGGSNQPQHF
>-|TRBD1|TRBJ2-2|TRBV7-6
TGTGCCAGCAGCTTAGGTTGGACAGGGGTCGGCACCGGGGAGCTGTTTTTT
CASSLGWTGVGTGELFF
>once|-|TRBJ2-3|TRBV4-3
TGCGCCAGCAGCCAAGGCAGGGGCGTGGGCACAGATACGCAGTATTTT
CASSQGRGVGTDTQYF
>-|-|TRBJ2-7|TRBV21-1
TGTGCCACCACAAGCGGATTCTCCTACGAGCAGTACTTC
CATTSGFSYEQYF
>-|-|TRBJ1-3|TRBV2
TGTGCCAGCGCCCCATTTTACGGCCGCGGTTCTGGAAACACCATATATTTT
CASAPFYGRGSGNTIYF
>-|TRBD1|TRBJ1-2|TRBV27
TGTGCCAGCAGTCTAGACAGGGCCTTTGGCTACACCTTC
CASSLDRAFGYTF